This is a list of T cell receptor beta chains from one sample in a study of post-analysis software for immune sequencing data. Each CDR3 protein gets one entry after TCRdb re-called the PCR reads with MiXCR. The table lists a few hundred thousand distinct CDR3 sequences, around 34% of them singletons. Sequencing was done on a sample of blood. These receptors all stem from a girl under 18 with multiple sclerosis. Both conserved end residues are part of each CDR3. D genes are given only for firm matches. The listing skips clone size in some rows; elsewhere it reads once, few, many or a size class.

clone_size j_call cdr3_length d_call v_call cdr3_aa cdr3_nt
NA TRBJ1-4 14 TRBD1 TRBV2 CASSDGTVNEKLFF TGTGCCAGCAGTGACGGGACAGTTAATGAAAAACTGTTTTTT
NA TRBJ2-1 14 NA TRBV7-2 CASSSDPSGRGQFF TGTGCCAGCAGCTCCGATCCGAGTGGGCGGGGGCAGTTCTTC
few TRBJ1-2 13 NA TRBV20-1 CSASGRPNYGYTF TGCAGTGCTAGTGGACGGCCCAACTATGGCTACACCTTC
NA TRBJ2-5 15 NA TRBV5-1 CASSLALGRQETQYF TGCGCCAGCAGCTTGGCTTTGGGGAGACAAGAGACCCAGTACTTC
NA TRBJ2-6 20 TRBD2 TRBV7-2 CASSLASSGGGSSGANVLTF TGTGCCAGCAGCTTAGCATCATCCGGGGGGGGGAGCTCTGGGGCCAACGTCCTGACTTTC
NA TRBJ1-6 13 NA TRBV5-1 CASSEALNSPLHF TGCGCCAGCAGCGAGGCCTTGAATTCACCCCTCCACTTT
NA TRBJ2-7 15 TRBD1 TRBV20-1 CSAHHPRTGGYEQYF TGCAGTGCCCACCACCCTAGGACAGGGGGTTATGAGCAGTACTTC
few TRBJ2-7 15 NA TRBV10-3 CAIAATGLGTYEQYF TGTGCCATCGCAGCAACAGGGTTAGGGACCTACGAGCAGTACTTC
NA TRBJ2-2 13 NA TRBV9 CASSVGGAGELFF TGTGCCAGCAGCGTAGGAGGGGCCGGGGAGCTGTTTTTT
NA TRBJ1-6 16 NA TRBV6-2/TRBV6-3 CASSYGGEQRRAPLHF TGTGCCAGCAGTTACGGGGGTGAGCAGCGTCGGGCACCCCTCCACTTT
few TRBJ2-7 15 NA TRBV7-3 CASSLDDSPTYEQYF TGTGCCAGCAGCTTGGACGACAGCCCTACCTACGAGCAGTACTTC
NA TRBJ1-4 17 TRBD1 TRBV6-6 CASSYGTARQGGEKLFF TGTGCCAGCAGTTACGGGACCGCGAGACAGGGCGGGGAAAAACTGTTTTTT
NA TRBJ2-1 14 TRBD2 TRBV20-1 CSAKGLAGVLEQFF TGCAGTGCTAAAGGACTAGCGGGGGTTCTTGAGCAGTTCTTC
many TRBJ2-1 13 NA TRBV7-2 CASSLAPTDEQFF TGTGCCAGCAGCTTAGCGCCGACCGATGAGCAGTTCTTC
NA TRBJ2-3 16 NA TRBV6-9 CASSYRGGSHPGTQYF TGTGCCAGCAGTTATAGAGGCGGGTCACATCCTGGGACGCAGTATTTT
once TRBJ1-1 13 NA TRBV24-1 CATSDHGPFGAFF TGTGCCACCAGTGATCATGGACCCTTCGGAGCTTTCTTT
NA TRBJ2-1 13 NA TRBV4-1 CASSQETPDEQFF TGCGCCAGCAGCCAAGAGACCCCAGATGAGCAGTTCTTC
few TRBJ2-5 17 NA TRBV6-2/TRBV6-3 CASSPSSLSTTQETQYF TGTGCCAGCAGTCCCTCATCATTGTCGACTACACAAGAGACCCAGTACTTC
few TRBJ2-7 16 TRBD2 TRBV28 CASSFPPGAGGYEQYF TGTGCCAGCAGCTTTCCCCCCGGGGCGGGGGGCTACGAGCAGTACTTC
few TRBJ2-5 12 NA TRBV20-1 CSATKAAETQYF TGCAGTGCTACGAAGGCGGCAGAGACCCAGTACTTC
few TRBJ2-5 14 NA TRBV2 CASSDGAGGETQYF TGTGCCAGCAGTGATGGAGCCGGTGGAGAGACCCAGTACTTC
many TRBJ2-3 16 TRBD2 TRBV5-1 CASSRGLAGSTDTQYF TGCGCCAGCAGCCGGGGACTAGCGGGGAGCACAGATACGCAGTATTTT
NA TRBJ2-3 12 NA TRBV18 CASSPPANTQYF TGTGCCAGCTCACCACCAGCAAATACGCAGTATTTT
few TRBJ1-1 14 NA TRBV9 CASSVGQGPSEAFF TGTGCCAGCAGCGTAGGTCAAGGGCCCTCCGAAGCTTTCTTT
NA TRBJ2-1 16 TRBD2 TRBV18 CASSPPGLILGNEQFF TGTGCCAGCTCACCGCCGGGACTAATATTGGGCAATGAGCAGTTCTTC
NA TRBJ2-5 17 TRBD2 TRBV12-3/TRBV12-4 CASSLVRGGRSYNEQYF TGTGCCAGCAGTTTAGTGCGGGGGGGTCGCTCCTACAATGAGCAGTACTTC
NA TRBJ2-5 18 TRBD1 TRBV27 CASSLTSGQGARSETQYF TGTGCCAGCAGCCTAACCTCAGGACAGGGGGCGAGGTCAGAGACCCAGTACTTC
few TRBJ2-4 14 TRBD2 TRBV5-1 CASSVRGGQDIQYF TGCGCCAGCAGCGTCCGGGGGGGCCAAGACATTCAGTACTTC
NA TRBJ2-5 17 NA TRBV29-1 CSVEGTTGPVFGETQYF TGCAGCGTTGAGGGGACAACCGGGCCCGTGTTCGGCGAGACCCAGTACTTC
few TRBJ2-1 15 NA TRBV5-1 CASSLGGAAYNEQFF TGCGCCAGCAGCTTGGGAGGGGCTGCGTACAATGAGCAGTTCTTC
NA TRBJ2-7 15 NA TRBV5-1 CASSLEGDHYNEQYF TGCGCCAGCAGCTTAGAGGGGGACCATTACAATGAGCAGTACTTC
few TRBJ1-2 14 NA TRBV5-1 CASSQTGINYGYTF TGCGCCAGCAGCCAAACAGGGATTAACTATGGCTACACCTTC
NA TRBJ2-1 11 NA TRBV29-1 CSVEAFHEQFF TGCAGCGTTGAAGCCTTCCACGAGCAGTTCTTC
NA TRBJ1-1 17 TRBD1 TRBV5-1 CASSLVGGTTRRTEAFF TGCGCCAGCAGCTTGGTAGGGGGCACCACCCGGAGGACTGAAGCTTTCTTT
NA TRBJ2-3 17 TRBD2 TRBV10-3 CAISGAGTSQAADTQYF TGTGCCATCAGTGGAGCGGGAACTAGCCAAGCTGCAGATACGCAGTATTTT
few TRBJ2-5 16 NA TRBV3-1 CASSQDTKDLQETQYF TGTGCCAGCAGCCAAGATACTAAGGACCTCCAAGAGACCCAGTACTTC
few TRBJ2-5 15 NA TRBV20-1 CSARDRSLPQETQYF TGCAGTGCTAGAGATCGGTCCCTACCCCAAGAGACCCAGTACTTC
once TRBJ2-1 20 NA TRBV9 CASSVQGGGWGNRMNNEQFF TGTGCCAGCAGCGTACAGGGGGGTGGTTGGGGAAACCGTATGAACAATGAGCAGTTCTTC
NA TRBJ2-7 13 NA TRBV20-1 CSARDGLRGEQYF TGCAGTGCTAGAGATGGACTAAGGGGAGAGCAGTACTTC
few TRBJ2-5 16 NA TRBV10-3 CAISESLNRAQETQYF TGTGCCATCAGTGAGTCGTTGAACAGGGCCCAAGAGACCCAGTACTTC
NA TRBJ1-1 14 NA TRBV5-1 CARSLGTSNTEAFF TGCGCCCGCAGCTTGGGGACATCGAACACTGAAGCTTTCTTT